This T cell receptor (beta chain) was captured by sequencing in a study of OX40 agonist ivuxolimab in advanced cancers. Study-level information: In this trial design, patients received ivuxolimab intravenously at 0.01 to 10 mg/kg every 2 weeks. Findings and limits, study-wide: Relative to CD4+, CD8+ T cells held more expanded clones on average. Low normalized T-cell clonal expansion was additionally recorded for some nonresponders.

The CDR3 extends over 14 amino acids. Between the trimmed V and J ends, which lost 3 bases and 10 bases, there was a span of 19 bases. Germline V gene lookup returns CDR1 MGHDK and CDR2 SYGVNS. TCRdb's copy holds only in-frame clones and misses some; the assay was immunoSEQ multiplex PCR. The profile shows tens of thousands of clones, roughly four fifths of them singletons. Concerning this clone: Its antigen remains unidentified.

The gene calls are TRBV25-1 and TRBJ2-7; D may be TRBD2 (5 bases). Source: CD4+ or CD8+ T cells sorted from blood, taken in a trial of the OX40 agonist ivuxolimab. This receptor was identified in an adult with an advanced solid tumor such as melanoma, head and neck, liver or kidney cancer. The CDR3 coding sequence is TGTGCCAGCAGTGAGAATGGGGAGTCCACCAGCCAGTACTTC. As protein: CASSENGESTSQYF.